Listed here are 4 T cell receptor beta chains from one sample, sequenced in a study of blood T cell repertoires in COVID-19. Assay used: immunoSEQ multiplex PCR; TCRdb lists only in-frame clones, some missing. The sample contains more than 90,000 clones, about 74% of which appear only once. The sequencing input was peripheral blood. Receptors originate from a man aged 70 or older with acute or convalescent COVID-19.

This clone was recorded a few times. The chain recombines TRBV5-6 with TRBJ1-5; D remains unclear. V dropped 0 bases and J dropped 0 bases, with 13 bases sitting between them. This CDR3 contains 17 residues. Per the germline V gene, CDR1 is SGHDT and CDR2 is YYEEEE. As DNA, the CDR3 is TGTGCCAGCAGCTTGGAGGCGGCTCTCTATAGCAATCAGCCCCAGCATTTT. It codes for CASSLEAALYSNQPQHF.

The chain has TRBV5-1 and TRBJ1-4; TRBD1 matches 7 bases. From germline, CDR1 is SGHRS and CDR2 YFSETQ. The J segment lost 2 bases and the V segment lost 4 bases, leaving 2 bases of the junction unmatched. This CDR3 is built from 14 residues. CDR3 protein: CASSETGTNEKLFF. In DNA, the CDR3 is TGCGCCAGCAGCGAGACAGGGACTAATGAAAAACTGTTTTTT.

Relative to its sample, this clone is medium-sized. The chain uses TRBV24-1 and TRBJ1-1; 9 bases map to TRBD1. Germline V gives CDR1 KGHDR, CDR2 SFDVKD. The J segment lost 7 bases and the V segment lost 2 bases, leaving 10 bases of the junction unmatched. CDR3 length equals 16 residues. The DNA of the CDR3 is TGTGCCACCAGTGATTCCGGGACAGGGCGAATAGGTGAAGCTTTCTTT. Its protein product is CATSDSGTGRIGEAFF.

This rearrangement joins TRBV29-1 to TRBJ2-7; TRBD1 might be the D (6 bases). CDR1 is SQVTM, CDR2 ANQGSEA, per germline. The germline V and J ends were trimmed by 7 bases and 5 bases, with 15 bases remaining between them. This CDR3 region has 12 residues. Here the CDR3 DNA reads TGCAGCGGAAGGACAGCCCCTAACGAGCAGTACTTC. Residues: CSGRTAPNEQYF.